The clone carrying this TCR beta chain was counted once. Its antigen is not known. Some clones are missing from TCRdb's copy, which holds only in-frame ones; the method was immunoSEQ multiplex PCR. The sample has 95,000 to 150,000 clones, roughly nine tenths seen once. The ends lost 8 bases at V and 1 base at J; junction bases unmatched: 10. Germline assignment: CDR1 LNHDA and CDR2 SQIVND (reference sequence). CDR3 length: 16 amino acids. The source of the sample is a study of T cell responses to AZD1222 COVID-19 vaccine. As for the study in general: Pooling was applied to second doses at about 4 or about 12 weeks.

Study-wide results and caveats: Of spike-specific TCRs, nearly half reportedly target regions left unmutated in variants. Repertoire samples came only from after the peak T cell response. Baseline seropositivity occurred in only a handful of AZD1222 recipients.

The V and J genes are TRBV19 and TRBJ1-5; 8 bases match TRBD1. This sequence originates from an adult in good health. Sequenced here: peripheral blood, sampled on day 0 of AZD1222 vaccination. Written as DNA, the CDR3 is TGTGCCAGTCGGGGCAACGACAGGGGAAGCAATCAGCCCCAGCATTTT. Amino acids: CASRGNDRGSNQPQHF.